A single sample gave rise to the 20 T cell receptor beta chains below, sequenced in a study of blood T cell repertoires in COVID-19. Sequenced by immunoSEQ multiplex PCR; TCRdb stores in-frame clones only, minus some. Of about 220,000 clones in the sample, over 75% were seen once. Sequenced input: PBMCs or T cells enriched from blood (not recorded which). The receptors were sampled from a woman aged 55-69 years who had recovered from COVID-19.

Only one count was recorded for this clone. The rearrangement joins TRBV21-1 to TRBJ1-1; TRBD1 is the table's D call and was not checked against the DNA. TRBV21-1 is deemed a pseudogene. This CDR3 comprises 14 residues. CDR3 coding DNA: TGTGCCAGCATCCAGACAGGGCCCGGAGTCGAAGCTTTCTTT. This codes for CASIQTGPGVEAFF.

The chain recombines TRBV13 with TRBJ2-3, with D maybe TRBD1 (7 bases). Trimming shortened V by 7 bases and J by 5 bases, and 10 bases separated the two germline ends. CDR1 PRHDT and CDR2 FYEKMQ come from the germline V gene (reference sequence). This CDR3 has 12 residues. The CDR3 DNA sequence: TGTGCCAGCAACAGGGGAGGAGATACGCAGTATTTT. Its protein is CASNRGGDTQYF.

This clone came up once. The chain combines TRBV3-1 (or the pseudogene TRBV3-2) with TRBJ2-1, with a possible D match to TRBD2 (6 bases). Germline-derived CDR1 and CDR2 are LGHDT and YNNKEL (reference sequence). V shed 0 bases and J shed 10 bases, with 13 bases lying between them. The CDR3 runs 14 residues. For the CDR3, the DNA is TGTGCCAGCAGCCAAGATCCGGGAGTCCGCGAGCAGTTCTTC. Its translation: CASSQDPGVREQFF.

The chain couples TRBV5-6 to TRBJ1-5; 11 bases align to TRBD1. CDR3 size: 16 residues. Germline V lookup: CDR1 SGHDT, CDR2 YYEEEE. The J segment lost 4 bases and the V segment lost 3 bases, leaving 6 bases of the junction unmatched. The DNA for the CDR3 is TGTGCCAGCAGCTGGACAGGGGGCGGCGGGAATCAGCCCCAGCATTTT. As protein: CASSWTGGGGNQPQHF.

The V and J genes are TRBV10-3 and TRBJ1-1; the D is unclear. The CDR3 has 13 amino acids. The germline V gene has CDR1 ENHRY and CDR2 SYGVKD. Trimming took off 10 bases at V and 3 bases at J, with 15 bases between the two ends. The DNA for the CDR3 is TGTGCCAGCCGCCCTGCTCCGGACACTGAAGCTTTCTTT. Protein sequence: CASRPAPDTEAFF.

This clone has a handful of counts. The CDR3 loop is CASSLAGGWSFYEQFF. The CDR3 coding sequence is TGCGCCAGCAGCTTGGCGGGGGGTTGGAGTTTCTATGAGCAGTTCTTC. The rearrangement uses TRBV5-1 and TRBJ2-1, with 7 bases fitting TRBD2. With 0 bases clipped from V and 8 bases from J, the junction kept 11 bases outside the gene matches. Germline CDR1 reads SGHRS; CDR2 reads YFSETQ. The CDR3 extends over 16 amino acids.

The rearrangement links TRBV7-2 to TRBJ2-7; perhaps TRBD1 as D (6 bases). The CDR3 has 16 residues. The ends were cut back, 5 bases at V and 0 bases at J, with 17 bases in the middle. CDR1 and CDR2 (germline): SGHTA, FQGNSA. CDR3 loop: CASSLNQQGSSYEQYF. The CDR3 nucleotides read TGTGCCAGCAGCCTAAACCAACAGGGATCCTCCTACGAGCAGTACTTC.

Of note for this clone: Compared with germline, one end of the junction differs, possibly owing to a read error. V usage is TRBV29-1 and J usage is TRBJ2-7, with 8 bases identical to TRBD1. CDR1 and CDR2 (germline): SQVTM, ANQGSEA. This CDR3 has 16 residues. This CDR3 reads CSVEGPGGQESYEQYF. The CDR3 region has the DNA TGCAGCGTCGAAGGTCCCGGGGGACAGGAGTCCTACGAGCAGTACTTC.

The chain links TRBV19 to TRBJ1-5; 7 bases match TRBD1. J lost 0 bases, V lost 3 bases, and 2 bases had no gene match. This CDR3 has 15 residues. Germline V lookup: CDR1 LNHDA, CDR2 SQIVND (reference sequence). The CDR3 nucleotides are TGTGCCAGTAGTATGGGACAGAATAGCAATCAGCCCCAGCATTTT. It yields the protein CASSMGQNSNQPQHF.

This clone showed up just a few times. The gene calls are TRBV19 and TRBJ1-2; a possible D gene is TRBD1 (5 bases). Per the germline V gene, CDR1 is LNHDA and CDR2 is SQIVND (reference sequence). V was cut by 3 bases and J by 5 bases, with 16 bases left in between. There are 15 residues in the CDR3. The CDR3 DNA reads TGTGCCAGTAGTATTTCGGCAGGGTTTGGGTATGGCTACACCTTC. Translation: CASSISAGFGYGYTF.

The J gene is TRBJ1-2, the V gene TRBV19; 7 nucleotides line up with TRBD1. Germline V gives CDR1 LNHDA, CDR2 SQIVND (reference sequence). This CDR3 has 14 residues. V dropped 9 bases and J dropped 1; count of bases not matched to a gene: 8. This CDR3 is CASAKDRFNYGYTF. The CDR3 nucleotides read TGTGCCAGCGCCAAGGACAGGTTTAACTATGGCTACACCTTC. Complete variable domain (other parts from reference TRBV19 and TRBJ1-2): DGGITQSPKYLFRKEGQNVTLSCEQNLNHDAMYWYRQDPGQGLRLIYYSQIVNDFQKGDIAEGYSVSREKKESFPLTVTSAQKNPTAFYLCASAKDRFNYGYTFGSGTRLTVV.

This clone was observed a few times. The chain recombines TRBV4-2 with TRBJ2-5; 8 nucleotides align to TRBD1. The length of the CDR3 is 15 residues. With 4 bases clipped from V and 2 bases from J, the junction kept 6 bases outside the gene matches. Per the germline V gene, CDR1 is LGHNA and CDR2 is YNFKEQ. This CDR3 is CASSRGDRTQETQYF. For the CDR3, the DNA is TGTGCCAGCAGCCGCGGGGACAGGACGCAAGAGACCCAGTACTTC.

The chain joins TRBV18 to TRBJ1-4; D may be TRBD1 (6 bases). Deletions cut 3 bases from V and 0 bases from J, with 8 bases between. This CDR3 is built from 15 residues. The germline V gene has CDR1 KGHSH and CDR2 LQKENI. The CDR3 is CASSPQGTTNEKLFF. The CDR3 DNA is TGTGCCAGCTCACCCCAGGGGACAACTAATGAAAAACTGTTTTTT. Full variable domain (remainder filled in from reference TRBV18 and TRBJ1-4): NAGVMQNPRHLVRRRGQEARLRCSPMKGHSHVYWYRQLPEEGLKFMVYLQKENIIDESGMPKERFSAEFPKEGPSILRIQQVVRGDSAAYFCASSPQGTTNEKLFFGSGTQLSVL.

The CDR3 DNA follows: TGTGCCAGCAGCTTAGGGGCTAGCGGGGGGACCAATTTTGGGGAGCTGTTTTTT. Protein: CASSLGASGGTNFGELFF. The chain uses TRBV7-8 and TRBJ2-2; 11 bases line up with TRBD2. Losses at the gene ends were 1 base for V and 8 bases for J; bases not matched to a gene: 12. The CDR3 covers 18 residues. Germline values: CDR1 SGHVS, CDR2 FQNEAQ.

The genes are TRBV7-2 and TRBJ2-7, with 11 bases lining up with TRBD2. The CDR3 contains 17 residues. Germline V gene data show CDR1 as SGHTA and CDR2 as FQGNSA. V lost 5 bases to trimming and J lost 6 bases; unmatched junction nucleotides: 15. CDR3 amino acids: CASSPRASGRPGSEQYF. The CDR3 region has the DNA TGTGCCAGCAGCCCAAGGGCTAGCGGGAGGCCGGGGTCCGAGCAGTACTTC.

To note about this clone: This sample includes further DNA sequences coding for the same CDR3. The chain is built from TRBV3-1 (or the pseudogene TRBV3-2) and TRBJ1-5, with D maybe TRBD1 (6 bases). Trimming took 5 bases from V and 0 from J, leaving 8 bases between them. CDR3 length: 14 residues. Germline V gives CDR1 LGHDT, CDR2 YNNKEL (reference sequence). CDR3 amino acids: CASSTRGSNQPQHF. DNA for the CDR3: TGTGCCAGCAGCACCAGGGGTAGCAATCAGCCCCAGCATTTT.

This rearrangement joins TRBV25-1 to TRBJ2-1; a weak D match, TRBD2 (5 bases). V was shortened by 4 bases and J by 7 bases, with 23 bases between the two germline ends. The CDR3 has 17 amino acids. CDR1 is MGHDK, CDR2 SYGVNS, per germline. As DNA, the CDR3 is TGTGCCAGCAGTGCCAACCCCGGGATAGCCCGGTTAAATGAGCAGTTCTTC. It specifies CASSANPGIARLNEQFF.

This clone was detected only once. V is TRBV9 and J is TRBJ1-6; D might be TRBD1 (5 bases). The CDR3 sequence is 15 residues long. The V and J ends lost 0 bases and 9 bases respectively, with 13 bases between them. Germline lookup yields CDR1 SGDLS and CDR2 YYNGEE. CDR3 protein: CASSVDPGRGSPLHF. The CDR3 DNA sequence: TGTGCCAGCAGCGTAGATCCGGGTAGGGGTTCACCCCTCCACTTT.

CDR3 sequence (DNA): TGCGCCAGCAGCCACCGGGACAGGACCGGGGAGCTGTTTTTT. Protein sequence: CASSHRDRTGELFF. The chain couples TRBV4-1 to TRBJ2-2, with 8 bases aligning to TRBD1. This CDR3 spans 14 amino acids. With 3 bases clipped from V and 5 bases from J, the junction kept 2 bases outside the gene matches. Germline values: CDR1 MGHRA, CDR2 YSYEKL.

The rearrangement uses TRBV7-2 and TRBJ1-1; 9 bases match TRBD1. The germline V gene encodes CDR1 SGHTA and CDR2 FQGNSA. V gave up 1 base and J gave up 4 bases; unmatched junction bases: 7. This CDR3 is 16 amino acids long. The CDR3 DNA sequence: TGTGCCAGCAGCTTAGAACAGGGGGCAAGGGGCACTGAAGCTTTCTTT. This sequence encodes CASSLEQGARGTEAFF.